This T cell receptor beta chain was found in a study of Graves' ophthalmopathy and Graves' hyperthyroidism. Amplified TCR beta CDR3 regions were obtained using RNA transcripts as template. The workflow started with a first-round RT-PCR run with HTBI primers and then moved on to a second-round multiplex PCR. From the multiplex PCR reads, TCRdb called clonotypes with MiXCR, one entry per CDR3 protein. The sample comprises about 480,000 distinct CDR3 sequences, roughly an eighth of which are singletons, and 8% to 10% rests with the top ten. Looked up from germline, CDR1 is SGHAT and CDR2 is FQNNGV. This CDR3 comprises 17 residues. V shed 4 bases, J shed 6 bases, and the junction held 10 bases outside the gene matches. This clonotype was seen more than once but under ten times.

The sequence was collected from a woman in her 30s with Graves' ophthalmopathy. V and J are TRBV11-2 and TRBJ2-3, with 13 positions matching TRBD2. Sequenced input: blood. CDR3 sequence: CASSSKGLAGVSDTQYF. CDR3 nucleotide sequence: TGTGCCAGCAGCTCCAAAGGACTAGCGGGGGTGTCGGATACGCAGTATTTT.